The sequence of this T cell receptor beta chain was determined in a study of cytomegalovirus exposure and HLA in healthy donors. Study-level points and caveats: It was reported that the classifier diagnosed cytomegalovirus status with high specificity and sensitivity in both the original and validation cohorts.

The CDR3 has 16 amino acids. Trimming removed 9 bases from V and 3 bases from J, with 23 bases in between. CDR1 and CDR2 (germline): LNHDA, SQIVND (reference sequence). PCR employed 60 Vbeta and 13 Jbeta primers. Generated by immunoSEQ multiplex PCR, the TCRdb table keeps only in-frame clones and is missing some. The profile shows approximately 160,000 clones, about 81% of them singletons. Each donor's status was that of a healthy bone marrow donor. Details on this clone: Its target is not known.

The TCR originated in a girl aged 2-15 years in good health and CMV-seropositive. The V gene is TRBV19, the J gene TRBJ1-2, with unresolved D. Sequences were obtained from PBMCs. DNA of the CDR3: TGTGCCAGCCCGAGCGAGGAAGGTGGAGGCGACTATGGCTACACCTTC. This encodes CASPSEEGGGDYGYTF.